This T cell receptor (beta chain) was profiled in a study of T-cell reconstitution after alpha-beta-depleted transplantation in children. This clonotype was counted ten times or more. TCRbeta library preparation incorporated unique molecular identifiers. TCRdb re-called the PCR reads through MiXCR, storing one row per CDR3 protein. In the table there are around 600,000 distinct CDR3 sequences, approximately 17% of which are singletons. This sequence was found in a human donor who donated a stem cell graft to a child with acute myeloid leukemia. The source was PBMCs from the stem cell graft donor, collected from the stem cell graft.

The CDR3, as DNA: TGCGCCAGCAGTGGAGTAGAGAACACTGAAGCTTTCTTT. Its protein product is CASSGVENTEAFF. This chain uses TRBV10-1 with TRBJ1-1; D remains ambiguous. The CDR3 spans 13 residues. With 4 bases removed from V and 1 base from J, the gap between germline ends came to 7 bases. The germline gives CDR1 WNHNN, CDR2 SYGVQD (reference sequence).